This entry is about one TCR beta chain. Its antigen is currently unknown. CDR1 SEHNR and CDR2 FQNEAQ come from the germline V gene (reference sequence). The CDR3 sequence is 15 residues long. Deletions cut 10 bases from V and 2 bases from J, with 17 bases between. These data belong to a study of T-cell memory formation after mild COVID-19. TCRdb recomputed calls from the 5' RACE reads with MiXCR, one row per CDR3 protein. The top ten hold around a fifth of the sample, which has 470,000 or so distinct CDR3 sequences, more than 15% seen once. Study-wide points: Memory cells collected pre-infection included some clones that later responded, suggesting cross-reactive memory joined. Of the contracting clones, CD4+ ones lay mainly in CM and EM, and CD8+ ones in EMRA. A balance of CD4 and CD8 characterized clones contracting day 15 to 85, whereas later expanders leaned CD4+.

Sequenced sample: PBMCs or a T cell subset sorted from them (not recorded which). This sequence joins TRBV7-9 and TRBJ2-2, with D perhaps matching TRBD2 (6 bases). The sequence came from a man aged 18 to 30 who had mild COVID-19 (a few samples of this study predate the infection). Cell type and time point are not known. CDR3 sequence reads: CATPRTGVNTGELFF. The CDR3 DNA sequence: TGTGCCACCCCACGTACGGGGGTAAACACCGGGGAGCTGTTTTTT.